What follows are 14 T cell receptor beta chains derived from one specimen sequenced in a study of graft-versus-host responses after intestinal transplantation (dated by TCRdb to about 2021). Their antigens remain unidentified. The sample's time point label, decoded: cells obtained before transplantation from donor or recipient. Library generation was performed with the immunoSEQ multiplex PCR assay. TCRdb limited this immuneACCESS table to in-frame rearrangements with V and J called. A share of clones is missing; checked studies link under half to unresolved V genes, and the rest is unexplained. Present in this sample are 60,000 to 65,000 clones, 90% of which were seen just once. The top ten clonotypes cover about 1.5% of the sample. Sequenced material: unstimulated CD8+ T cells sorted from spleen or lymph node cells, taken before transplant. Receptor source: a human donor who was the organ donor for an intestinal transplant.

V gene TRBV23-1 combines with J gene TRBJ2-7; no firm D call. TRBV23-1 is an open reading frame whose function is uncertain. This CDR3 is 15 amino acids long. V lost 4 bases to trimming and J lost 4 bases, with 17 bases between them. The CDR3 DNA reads TGCGCCAGCAGTCCCATCTTACCAGGTTTTTACGAGCAGTACTTC. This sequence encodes CASSPILPGFYEQYF.

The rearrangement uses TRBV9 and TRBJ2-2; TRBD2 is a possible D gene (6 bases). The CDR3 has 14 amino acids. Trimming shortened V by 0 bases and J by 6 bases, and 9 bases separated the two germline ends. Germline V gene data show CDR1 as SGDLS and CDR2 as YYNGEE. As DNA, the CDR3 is TGTGCCAGCAGCGTAGGGGGGGAGCCCGGGGAGCTGTTTTTT. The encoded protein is CASSVGGEPGELFF.

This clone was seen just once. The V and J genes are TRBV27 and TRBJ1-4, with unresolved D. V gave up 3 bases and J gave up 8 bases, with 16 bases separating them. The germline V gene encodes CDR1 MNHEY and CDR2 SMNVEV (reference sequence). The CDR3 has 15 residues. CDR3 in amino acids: CASSLRWGAVEKLFF. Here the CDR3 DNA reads TGTGCCAGCAGTTTGAGGTGGGGAGCGGTCGAAAAACTGTTTTTT.

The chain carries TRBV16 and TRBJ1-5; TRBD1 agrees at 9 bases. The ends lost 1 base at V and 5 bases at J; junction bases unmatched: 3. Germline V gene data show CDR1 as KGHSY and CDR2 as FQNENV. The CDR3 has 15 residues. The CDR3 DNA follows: TGTGCCAGCAGCCAATTCAGGACAGGGGATCAGCCCCAGCATTTT. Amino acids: CASSQFRTGDQPQHF.

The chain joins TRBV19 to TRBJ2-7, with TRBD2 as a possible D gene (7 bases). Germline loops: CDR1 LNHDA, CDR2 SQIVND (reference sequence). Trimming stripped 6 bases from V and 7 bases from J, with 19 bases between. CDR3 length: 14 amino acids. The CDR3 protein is CASSPSAGAREQYF. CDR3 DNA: TGTGCCAGTAGCCCGTCGGCGGGGGCGAGGGAGCAGTACTTC.

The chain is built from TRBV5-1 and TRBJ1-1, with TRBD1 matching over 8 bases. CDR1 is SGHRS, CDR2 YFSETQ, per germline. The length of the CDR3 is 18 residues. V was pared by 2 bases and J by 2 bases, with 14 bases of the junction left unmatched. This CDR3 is CASSLNQLDRGVNTEAFF. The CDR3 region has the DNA TGCGCCAGCAGCTTAAACCAACTTGACAGGGGCGTAAACACTGAAGCTTTCTTT.

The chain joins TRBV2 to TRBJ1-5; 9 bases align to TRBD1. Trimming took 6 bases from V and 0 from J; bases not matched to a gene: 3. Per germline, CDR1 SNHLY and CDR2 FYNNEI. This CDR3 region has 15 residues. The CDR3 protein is CASRETGGSNQPQHF. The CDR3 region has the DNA TGTGCCAGCAGGGAGACAGGGGGTAGCAATCAGCCCCAGCATTTT. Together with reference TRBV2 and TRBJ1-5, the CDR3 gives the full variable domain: EPEVTQTPSHQVTQMGQEVILRCVPISNHLYFYWYRQILGQKVEFLVSFYNNEISEKSEIFDDQFSVERPDGSNFTLKIRSTKLEDSAMYFCASRETGGSNQPQHFGDGTRLSIL.

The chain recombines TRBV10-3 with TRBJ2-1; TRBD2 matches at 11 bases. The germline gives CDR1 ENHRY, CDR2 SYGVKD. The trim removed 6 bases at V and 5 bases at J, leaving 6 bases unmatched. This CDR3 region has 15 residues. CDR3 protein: CAIRSGTSGDNEQFF. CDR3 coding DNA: TGTGCCATCAGATCCGGGACTAGCGGAGACAATGAGCAGTTCTTC.

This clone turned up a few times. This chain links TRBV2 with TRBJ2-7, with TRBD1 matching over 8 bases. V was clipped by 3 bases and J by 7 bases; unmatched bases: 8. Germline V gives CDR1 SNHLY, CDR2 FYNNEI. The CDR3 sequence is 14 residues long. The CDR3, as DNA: TGTGCCAGCAGTGATGGGACAGGCCTTGGGGAGCAGTACTTC. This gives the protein CASSDGTGLGEQYF.

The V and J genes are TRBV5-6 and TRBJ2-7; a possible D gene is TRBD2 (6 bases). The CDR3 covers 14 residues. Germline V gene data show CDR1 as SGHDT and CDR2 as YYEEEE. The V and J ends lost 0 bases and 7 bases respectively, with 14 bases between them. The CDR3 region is CASSLDRGLAEQYF. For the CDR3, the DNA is TGTGCCAGCAGCTTGGATCGAGGGCTAGCGGAGCAGTACTTC.

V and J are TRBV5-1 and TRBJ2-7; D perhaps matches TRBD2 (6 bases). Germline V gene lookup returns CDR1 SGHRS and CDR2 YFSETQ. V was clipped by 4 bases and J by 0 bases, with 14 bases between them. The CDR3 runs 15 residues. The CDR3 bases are TGCGCCAGCAGCCTGAATTTGGGGGGCTCCTACGAGCAGTACTTC. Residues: CASSLNLGGSYEQYF. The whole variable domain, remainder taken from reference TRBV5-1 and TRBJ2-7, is KAGVTQTPRYLIKTRGQQVTLSCSPISGHRSVSWYQQTPGQGLQFLFEYFSETQRNKGNFPGRFSGRQFSNSRSEMNVSTLELGDSALYLCASSLNLGGSYEQYFGPGTRLTVT.

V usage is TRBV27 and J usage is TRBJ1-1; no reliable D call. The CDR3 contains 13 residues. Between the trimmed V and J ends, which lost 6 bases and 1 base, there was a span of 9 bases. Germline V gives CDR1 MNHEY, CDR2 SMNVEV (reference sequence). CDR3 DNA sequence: TGTGCCAGCAGGTCGGCGGAGAACACTGAAGCTTTCTTT. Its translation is CASRSAENTEAFF.

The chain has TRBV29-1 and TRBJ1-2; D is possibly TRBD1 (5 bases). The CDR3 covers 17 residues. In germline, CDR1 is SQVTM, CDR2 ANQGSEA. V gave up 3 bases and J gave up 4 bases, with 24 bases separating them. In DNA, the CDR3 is TGCAGCGTTGAGACCCAGGGAATCTCGGTCGGGTCCTATGGCTACACCTTC. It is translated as CSVETQGISVGSYGYTF.

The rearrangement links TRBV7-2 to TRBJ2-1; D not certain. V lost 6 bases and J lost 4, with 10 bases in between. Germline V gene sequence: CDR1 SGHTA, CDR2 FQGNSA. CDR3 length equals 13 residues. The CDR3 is CASRVRSYNEQFF. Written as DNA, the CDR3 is TGTGCCAGCAGGGTAAGGAGTTACAATGAGCAGTTCTTC.